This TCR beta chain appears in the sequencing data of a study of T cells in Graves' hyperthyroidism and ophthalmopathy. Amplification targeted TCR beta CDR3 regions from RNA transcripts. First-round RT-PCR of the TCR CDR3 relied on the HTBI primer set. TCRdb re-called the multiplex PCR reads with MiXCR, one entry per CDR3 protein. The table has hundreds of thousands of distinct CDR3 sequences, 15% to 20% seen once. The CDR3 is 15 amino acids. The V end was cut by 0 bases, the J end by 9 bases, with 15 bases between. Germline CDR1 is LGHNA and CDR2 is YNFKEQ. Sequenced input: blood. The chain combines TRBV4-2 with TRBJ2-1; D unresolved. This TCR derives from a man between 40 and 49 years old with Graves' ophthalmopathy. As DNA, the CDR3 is TGTGCCAGCAGCCAAGATACACCCCAAGTAGGTGAGCAGTTCTTC. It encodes CASSQDTPQVGEQFF.